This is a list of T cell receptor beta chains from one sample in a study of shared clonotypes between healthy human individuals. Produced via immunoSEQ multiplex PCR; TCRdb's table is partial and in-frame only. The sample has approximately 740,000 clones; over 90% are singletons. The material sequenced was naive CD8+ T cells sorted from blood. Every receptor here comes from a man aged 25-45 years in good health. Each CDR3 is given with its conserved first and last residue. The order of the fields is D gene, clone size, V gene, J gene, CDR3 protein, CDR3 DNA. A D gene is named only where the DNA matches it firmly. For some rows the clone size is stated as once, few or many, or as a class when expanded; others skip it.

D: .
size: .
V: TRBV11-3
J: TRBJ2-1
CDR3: CASGDSPNEQFF
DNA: TGTGCCAGCGGAGACAGCCCCAATGAGCAGTTCTTC

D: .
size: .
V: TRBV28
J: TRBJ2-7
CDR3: CASSPLRQPAYEQYF
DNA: TGTGCCAGCAGCCCCTTACGACAGCCAGCATACGAGCAGTACTTC

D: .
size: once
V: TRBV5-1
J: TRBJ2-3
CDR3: CASSFTGRGTDTQYF
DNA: TGCGCCAGCAGCTTTACAGGGAGGGGCACAGATACGCAGTATTTT

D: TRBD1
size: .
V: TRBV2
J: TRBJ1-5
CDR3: CASRGGQGLVPQHF
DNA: TGTGCCAGCAGGGGGGGACAGGGATTGGTGCCCCAGCATTTT

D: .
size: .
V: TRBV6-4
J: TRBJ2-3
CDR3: CASSDTGSTDTQYF
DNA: TGTGCCAGCAGTGACACGGGGAGCACAGATACGCAGTATTTT

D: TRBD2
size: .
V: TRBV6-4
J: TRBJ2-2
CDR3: CASSELAGTTGELFF
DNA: TGTGCCAGCAGCGAGCTAGCGGGAACTACCGGGGAGCTGTTTTTT

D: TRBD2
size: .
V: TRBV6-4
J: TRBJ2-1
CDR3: CASSPTSGSVNEQFF
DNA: TGTGCCAGCAGTCCGACTAGCGGGAGTGTTAATGAGCAGTTCTTC

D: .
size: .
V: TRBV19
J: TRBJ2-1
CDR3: CASSIVGVVDNEQFF
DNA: TGTGCCAGTAGTATAGTTGGAGTTGTGGACAATGAGCAGTTCTTC

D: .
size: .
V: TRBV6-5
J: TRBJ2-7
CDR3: CASSYSRVPGYEQYF
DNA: TGTGCCAGCAGTTACTCCAGGGTACCCGGGTACGAGCAGTACTTC

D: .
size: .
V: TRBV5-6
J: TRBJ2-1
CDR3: CASSFSVENEQFF
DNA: TGTGCCAGCAGCTTTTCTGTAGAGAATGAGCAGTTCTTC

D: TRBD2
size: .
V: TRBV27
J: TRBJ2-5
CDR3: CASSLYSGRAQKTQYF
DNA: TGTGCCAGCAGTTTATACAGCGGGAGGGCGCAAAAGACCCAGTACTTC

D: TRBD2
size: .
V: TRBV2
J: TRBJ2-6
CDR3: CASSVGGDPFLTF
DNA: TGTGCCAGCAGTGTTGGGGGGGACCCCTTCCTGACTTTC

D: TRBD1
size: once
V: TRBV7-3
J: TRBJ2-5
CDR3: CASSSGQMQETQYF
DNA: TGTGCCAGCAGCTCGGGACAGATGCAAGAGACCCAGTACTTC

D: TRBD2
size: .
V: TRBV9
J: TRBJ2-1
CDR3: CASSPLAGQNNEQFF
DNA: TGTGCCAGCAGCCCGCTAGCGGGACAAAACAATGAGCAGTTCTTC

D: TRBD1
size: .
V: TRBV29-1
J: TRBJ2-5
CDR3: CSVEEGQGETQYF
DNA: TGCAGCGTTGAAGAGGGACAGGGGGAGACCCAGTACTTC

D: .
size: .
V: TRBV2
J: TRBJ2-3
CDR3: CASSEAGAGDTQYF
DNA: TGTGCCAGCAGTGAAGCGGGGGCCGGAGATACGCAGTATTTT

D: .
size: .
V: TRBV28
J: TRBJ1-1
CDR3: CASKLQGSVSEAFF
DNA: TGTGCCAGCAAGTTACAGGGTAGCGTCTCTGAAGCTTTCTTT

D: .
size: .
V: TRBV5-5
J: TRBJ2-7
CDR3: CASSSGEGYEQYF
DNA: TGTGCCAGCAGCTCCGGCGAGGGGTACGAGCAGTACTTC

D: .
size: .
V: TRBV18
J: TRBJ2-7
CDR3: CASSPGSNYEQYF
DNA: TGTGCCAGCTCACCGGGATCTAACTACGAGCAGTACTTC

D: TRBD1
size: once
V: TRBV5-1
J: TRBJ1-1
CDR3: CASSMGQGAMNTEAFF
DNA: TGCGCCAGCAGCATGGGACAGGGGGCCATGAACACTGAAGCTTTCTTT

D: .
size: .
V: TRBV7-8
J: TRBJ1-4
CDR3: CASSPDEKLFF
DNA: TGTGCCAGCAGCCCAGATGAAAAACTGTTTTTT

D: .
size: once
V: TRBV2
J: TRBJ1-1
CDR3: CASSAGTGPNTEAFF
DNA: TGTGCCAGCAGTGCCGGAACAGGCCCGAACACTGAAGCTTTCTTT

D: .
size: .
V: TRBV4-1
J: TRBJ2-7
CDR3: CASSQVRVTDEQYF
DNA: TGCGCCAGCAGCCAAGTTCGGGTTACCGACGAGCAGTACTTC

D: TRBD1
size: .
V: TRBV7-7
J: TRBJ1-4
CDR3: CASSPGQPNEKLFF
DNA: TGTGCTAGCAGCCCGGGACAGCCTAATGAAAAACTGTTTTTT

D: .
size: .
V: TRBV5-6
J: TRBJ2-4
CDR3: CASSLYASNIQYF
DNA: TGTGCCAGCAGCTTATATGCTAGTAACATTCAGTACTTC

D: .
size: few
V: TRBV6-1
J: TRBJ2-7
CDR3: CATTRETSLYEQYF
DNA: TGTGCCACCACCCGTGAGACTTCACTCTACGAGCAGTACTTC

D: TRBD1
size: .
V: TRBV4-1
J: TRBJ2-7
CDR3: CASSPRDRGSYEQYF
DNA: TGCGCCAGCAGTCCCCGGGACAGGGGTTCCTACGAGCAGTACTTC

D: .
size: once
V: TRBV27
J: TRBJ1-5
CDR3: CASSDQGFRNQPQHF
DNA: TGTGCCAGCAGTGATCAGGGATTTCGCAATCAGCCCCAGCATTTT

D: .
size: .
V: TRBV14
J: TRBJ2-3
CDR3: CASSPLADTSTDTQYF
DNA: TGTGCCAGCAGCCCTCTGGCGGATACTAGCACAGATACGCAGTATTTT

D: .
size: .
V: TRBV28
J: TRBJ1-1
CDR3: CASSFRNTEAFF
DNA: TGTGCCAGCAGTTTTCGGAACACTGAAGCTTTCTTT

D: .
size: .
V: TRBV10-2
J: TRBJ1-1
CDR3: CASSIGFTEAFF
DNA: TGCGCCAGCAGTATCGGATTCACTGAAGCTTTCTTT

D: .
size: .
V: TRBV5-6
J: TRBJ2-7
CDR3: CASSLSGYEQYF
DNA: TGTGCCAGCAGCTTGAGCGGTTACGAGCAGTACTTC

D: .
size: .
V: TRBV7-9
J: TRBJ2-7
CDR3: CASSLPSSYEQYF
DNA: TGTGCCAGCAGCCTCCCCTCCTCCTACGAGCAGTACTTC

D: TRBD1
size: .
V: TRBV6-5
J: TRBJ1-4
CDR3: CASKLSGGINEKLFF
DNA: TGTGCCAGCAAGCTATCAGGGGGTATAAATGAAAAACTGTTTTTT

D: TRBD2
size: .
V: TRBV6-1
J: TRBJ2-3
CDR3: CASRSRLAIDTQYF
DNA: TGTGCCAGCAGAAGTAGACTAGCTATAGATACGCAGTATTTT

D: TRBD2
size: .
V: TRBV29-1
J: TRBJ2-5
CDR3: CSVEASGSGGGETQYF
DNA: TGCAGCGTTGAGGCTAGCGGGAGTGGAGGAGGAGAGACCCAGTACTTC

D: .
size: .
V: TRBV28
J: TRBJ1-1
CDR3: CASSLSAGPEAFF
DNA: TGTGCCAGCAGTTTATCCGCCGGGCCTGAAGCTTTCTTT

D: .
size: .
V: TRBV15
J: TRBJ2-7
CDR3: CATSRDGAGAYEQYF
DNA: TGTGCCACCAGCAGAGACGGGGCTGGCGCCTACGAGCAGTACTTC

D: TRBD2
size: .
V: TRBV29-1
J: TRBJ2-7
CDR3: CSAQLAASYEQYF
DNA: TGCAGCGCCCAACTAGCGGCATCCTACGAGCAGTACTTC

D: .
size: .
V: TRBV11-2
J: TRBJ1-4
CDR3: CASSLVSNEKLFF
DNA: TGTGCCAGCAGCTTAGTATCTAATGAAAAACTGTTTTTT

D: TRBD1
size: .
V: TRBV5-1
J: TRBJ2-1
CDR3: CASSLDRGLYNEQFF
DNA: TGCGCCAGCAGCTTGGACAGGGGGCTGTACAATGAGCAGTTCTTC

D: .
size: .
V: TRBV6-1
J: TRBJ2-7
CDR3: CASRTTVQSEQYF
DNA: TGTGCCAGCAGGACGACAGTGCAATCGGAGCAGTACTTC

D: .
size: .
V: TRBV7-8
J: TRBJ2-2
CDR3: CACRGYSNTGELFF
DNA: TGTGCCTGCCGGGGATACTCGAACACCGGGGAGCTGTTTTTT

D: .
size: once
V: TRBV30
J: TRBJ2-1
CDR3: CAWSPGQGGNEQFF
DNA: TGTGCCTGGAGTCCCGGGCAGGGGGGGAATGAGCAGTTCTTC

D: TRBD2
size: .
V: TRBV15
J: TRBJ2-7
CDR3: CATSRDGTSGIEQYF
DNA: TGTGCCACCAGCAGAGATGGGACTAGCGGAATCGAGCAGTACTTC